One sample yielded the 19 T cell receptor beta chains listed below, sequenced in a study of circulating CD8 cells and anti-PD-1 response in melanoma. The QIAseq Immune Repertoire TCR panel built the libraries from approximately 15 ng of total RNA. TCRdb used MiXCR to reprocess the reads, holding one entry per CDR3 protein. Among 250 to 350 distinct CDR3 sequences, 10% to 11% were seen once, and the ten largest hold 50% to 75%. Sorting of live CD3+CD8+TCRalphabeta+ cells by PD-1 and/or TIGIT gave four subsets. The source material was CD8+ T cells from PBMCs, sampled at baseline or after one month of anti-PD-1 therapy (not recorded which). All receptors come from a human donor with melanoma.

By share, this clonotype ranks as large (0.1 to 1%). The chain recombines TRBV4-1 with TRBJ2-7; no clear D. The V end lost 3 bases, the J end lost 2 bases, and 8 bases lay between the germline ends. The CDR3 sequence is 13 residues long. Germline V gives CDR1 MGHRA, CDR2 YSYEKL. CDR3: CASSQGWTYEQYF. Written as DNA, the CDR3 is TGCGCCAGCAGCCAGGGGTGGACCTACGAGCAGTACTTC.

By share, this clonotype ranks as large. This rearrangement joins TRBV27 to TRBJ2-7; D is possibly TRBD1 (5 bases). This CDR3 comprises 15 residues. The germline V gene has CDR1 MNHEY and CDR2 SMNVEV (reference sequence). V lost 0 bases to trimming and J lost 3 bases, with 12 bases between them. The DNA for the CDR3 is TGTGCCAGCAGTTTATCGTATCCAGGGTACTACGAGCAGTACTTC. As protein: CASSLSYPGYYEQYF.

J is TRBJ1-2 and V is TRBV19; 9 nucleotides match TRBD1. V gave up 10 bases and J gave up 3 bases; unmatched junction bases: 6. Per germline, CDR1 LNHDA and CDR2 SQIVND (reference sequence). The CDR3 extends over 13 amino acids. CDR3 loop: CATTGGPDYGYTF. The CDR3 DNA reads as TGTGCCACGACAGGGGGGCCTGACTATGGCTACACCTTC. The entire variable domain, with the rest obtained from reference TRBV19 and TRBJ1-2, is as follows: DGGITQSPKYLFRKEGQNVTLSCEQNLNHDAMYWYRQDPGQGLRLIYYSQIVNDFQKGDIAEGYSVSREKKESFPLTVTSAQKNPTAFYLCATTGGPDYGYTFGSGTRLTVV.

This clonotype is categorized as medium-sized. J is TRBJ2-5 and V is TRBV27, with D tentatively TRBD1 or TRBD2 (5 bases each). The germline V gene encodes CDR1 MNHEY and CDR2 SMNVEV (reference sequence). This CDR3 is built from 14 residues. V lost 5 bases, J lost 7 bases, and 17 bases lay in between. This CDR3 reads CASSGGPLRGTQYF. In DNA, the CDR3 is TGTGCCAGCAGTGGGGGTCCTCTTAGGGGGACCCAGTACTTC.

This clonotype was picked up a small number of times. This sequence may be a read error, since a much larger clone differs from it by one base. The rearrangement uses TRBV25-1 and TRBJ2-1, with 9 positions matching TRBD1. The CDR3 runs to 15 residues. Per the germline V gene, CDR1 is MGHDK and CDR2 is SYGVNS. The CDR3 nucleotides are TGTGCCAGCAATGAGACAGGGGGAGCCTACAATGAGCAGCTCTTC. This encodes CASNETGGAYNEQLF.

Within the sample, this clonotype is large. The chain is built from TRBV19 and TRBJ2-1; perhaps TRBD1 as D (6 bases). Trimming removed 7 bases at V and 6 bases at J, with 10 bases between. The CDR3 contains 12 residues. Germline V lookup: CDR1 LNHDA, CDR2 SQIVND (reference sequence). The CDR3, as DNA: TGTGCCAGTACCACAGGGCGCAATGAGCAGTTCTTC. This gives the protein CASTTGRNEQFF.

By proportion, this clonotype is medium-sized. V gene TRBV3-1 combines with J gene TRBJ1-1; D may be TRBD1 (5 bases). The CDR3 covers 14 residues. V was cut by 4 bases and J by 5 bases, with 14 bases left in between. CDR1 LGHDT and CDR2 YNNKEL come from the germline V gene (reference sequence). CDR3 in amino acids: CASSLRGRRTEAFF. The CDR3 DNA reads as TGTGCCAGCAGCCTTAGGGGTCGAAGGACTGAAGCTTTCTTT.

By proportion, this clonotype is large (0.1 to 1%). The V call is TRBV5-5, the J call TRBJ2-1, with D perhaps TRBD2 (6 bases). The CDR3 is made up of 16 amino acids. Trimming removed 4 bases at V and 2 bases at J, with 16 bases between. Germline assignment: CDR1 SGHKS and CDR2 YYEKEE (reference sequence). The DNA of the CDR3 is TGTGCCAGCAGCCCCTGGGGGGATAGCGCCTACAATGAGCAGTTCTTC. It specifies CASSPWGDSAYNEQFF.

Worth noting for this clonotype: Being one base from a much bigger clone, this may be a read error. CDR3 sequence reads: CASSLRPAPRITQYF. CDR3 sequence (DNA): TGTGCCAGCAGCCTCCGGCCAGCCCCAAGGATTACGCAGTATTTT. This chain joins TRBV7-3 and TRBJ2-3; D ambiguous. The CDR3 runs 15 residues. CDR1 and CDR2 from the germline V gene are SGHTA and FQGTGA. V was trimmed by 5 bases and J by 8 bases, leaving 20 bases between them.

Relative to its sample, this clonotype is medium-sized. The chain couples TRBV12-5 to TRBJ2-3; a weak D match, TRBD2 (7 bases). There are 12 residues in the CDR3. CDR1 and CDR2 (germline): LGHNT, FRNRAP. Trimming left V 7 bases short and J 4 bases short, with 9 bases between. CDR3 sequence (DNA): TGTGCTAGTGCCGGGGGGCCAGATACGCAGTATTTT. This codes for CASAGGPDTQYF.

This clonotype is labeled as medium-sized. This sequence joins TRBV9 and TRBJ2-7; no firm D call. Germline assignment: CDR1 SGDLS and CDR2 YYNGEE. The V gene lost 0 bases and the J gene lost 4 bases, with 8 bases spanning the gap. This CDR3 spans 13 amino acids. CDR3 DNA sequence: TGTGCCAGCAGCGTAGCTCATGGGTACGAGCAGTACTTC. It codes for CASSVAHGYEQYF. Supplemented by reference TRBV9 and TRBJ2-7, the full variable domain reads DSGVTQTPKHLITATGQRVTLRCSPRSGDLSVYWYQQSLDQGLQFLIQYYNGEERAKGNILERFSAQQFPDLHSELNLSSLELGDSALYFCASSVAHGYEQYFGPGTRLTVT.

Within the sample, this clonotype is large. This chain connects TRBV19 to TRBJ2-1; D is perhaps TRBD2 (7 bases). V lost 1 base, J lost 10 bases, and 17 bases lay in between. Germline CDR1 is LNHDA and CDR2 is SQIVND (reference sequence). There are 15 residues in the CDR3. The CDR3: CASSIVVGGPSEQFF. CDR3 nucleotide sequence: TGTGCCAGTAGTATAGTGGTGGGGGGGCCTTCCGAGCAGTTCTTC.

This clonotype is labeled large. The rearrangement uses TRBV12-3 or TRBV12-4 and TRBJ2-3; D may be TRBD1 or TRBD2 (5 bases each). The CDR3 totals 14 residues. The V gene lost 3 bases and the J gene lost 1 base, with 8 bases spanning the gap. The CDR3 coding sequence is TGTGCCAGCAGTTTTATGGGGGGCACAGATACGCAGTATTTT. This encodes CASSFMGGTDTQYF.

By share of the sample, this clonotype is large. The chain is built from TRBV4-1 and TRBJ2-1; the match to TRBD2 covers 14 bases. V lost 3 bases, J lost 8 bases, and 6 bases stayed unmatched. CDR3 size: 16 residues. CDR1 and CDR2 from the germline V gene are MGHRA and YSYEKL. The CDR3 region has the DNA TGCGCCAGCAGCCATGGGACTAGCGGGGGTATATATGAGCAGTTCTTC. Translated, it gives CASSHGTSGGIYEQFF.

This clonotype has only a few counts. This rearrangement joins TRBV5-5 to TRBJ2-1; 10 bases are a match to TRBD2. The V and J ends lost 4 bases and 7 bases, in that order; junction bases with no gene match: 8. The CDR3 is 15 residues long. Germline V gives CDR1 SGHKS, CDR2 YYEKEE (reference sequence). This chain's CDR3 is CASSQSGGAGNEQFF. CDR3 nucleotides: TGTGCCAGCAGCCAGAGCGGGGGGGCCGGTAATGAGCAGTTCTTC.

By sample fraction, this clonotype is large. The chain combines TRBV7-2 with TRBJ1-1, with D unclear. The V gene's germline CDR1 is SGHTA and CDR2 FQGNSA. V was clipped by 5 bases and J by 6 bases, with 13 bases between them. The CDR3 totals 13 residues. CDR3: CASSPGPGSEAFF. The DNA of the CDR3 is TGTGCCAGCAGCCCCGGGCCGGGGTCTGAAGCTTTCTTT.

This clonotype ranks as medium-sized. A much larger clone lies one base from this, so it may be a read error. J is TRBJ1-5 and V is TRBV12-5; D unclear. Germline lookup yields CDR1 LGHNT and CDR2 FRNRAP. The CDR3 contains 15 residues. The ends were cut back, 6 bases at V and 2 bases at J, with 14 bases in the middle. The CDR3 sequence: CASGAGWGGNQPQHF. The CDR3, as DNA: TGTGCTAGTGGCGCCGGATGGGGTGGCAATCAGCCCCAGCATTTT.

In its sample, this clonotype ranks as large. The chain carries TRBV7-6 and TRBJ2-5; D gene uncertain. CDR3 length: 15 residues. Germline V gives CDR1 SGHVS, CDR2 FNYEAQ. V dropped 1 base and J dropped 3 bases, with 12 bases sitting between them. CDR3 bases: TGTGCCAGCAGCTTAGTAGCAGTTGGCAAAGAGACCCAGTACTTC. Its translation is CASSLVAVGKETQYF.

By share of the sample, this clonotype is large. The J gene is TRBJ2-5, the V gene TRBV19, with TRBD2 as a possible D gene (6 bases). In germline, CDR1 is LNHDA, CDR2 SQIVND (reference sequence). There are 13 residues in the CDR3. Trimming pared 3 bases from V and 5 bases from J, leaving 10 bases between. Here the CDR3 DNA reads TGTGCCAGTAGTATGGTGGCGGGGGAGACCCAGTACTTC. This gives the protein CASSMVAGETQYF.